This T cell receptor (beta chain) was captured in a study of Ad26.COV2.S vaccination and SARS-CoV-2 variants. Background on the study: Once or twice, 56 days apart, Ad26.COV2.S was delivered intramuscularly.

The data were produced by immunoSEQ multiplex PCR, yet TCRdb's version contains in-frame clones alone and is incomplete. Of hundreds of thousands of clones listed, approximately 90% are singletons. The CDR3 is made up of 14 amino acids. V dropped 3 bases and J dropped 6; count of bases not matched to a gene: 3. Germline assignment: CDR1 DFQATT and CDR2 SNEGSKA (reference sequence). The treatment was: about 20 received Ad26.COV2.S at low or high dose, single or two shots; 5 received placebo; per-sample allocation not given. It was on day 63 after the first vaccine or placebo injection that samples were taken. Expressing Wuhan-strain SARS-CoV-2 spike, an Ad26 vector served as the vaccine.

The source was peripheral blood, collected in a trial of Ad26.COV2.S vaccine versus placebo. This rearrangement joins TRBV20-1 to TRBJ2-1; TRBD2 agrees at 12 bases. The source is a person between 18 and 65 years old who received the Ad26.COV2.S COVID-19 vaccine or a placebo. CDR3 residues: CSASPSGRANEQFF. CDR3 nucleotides: TGCAGTGCTAGTCCTAGCGGGAGGGCCAATGAGCAGTTCTTC.